What follows are 21 T cell receptor beta chains derived from one specimen sequenced in a study of identical twins. MiXCR, applied by TCRdb to the 5' RACE reads, yields one record per CDR3 protein. The table lists 450,000 to 650,000 distinct CDR3 sequences, around a tenth of them singletons, with under 3% in the top ten. These same records also appear under a second study, on yellow fever vaccine responses in identical twins.

Sequences were obtained from PBMCs. These receptors all come from a woman under 30 in good health.

Concerning this clonotype: Possible read error: a much larger clone is one base away. The gene calls are TRBV7-2 and TRBJ2-5, with 7 bases matching TRBD1. From germline, CDR1 is SGHTA and CDR2 FQGNSA. The CDR3 has 13 amino acids. Losses at the gene ends were 5 bases for V and 9 bases for J; bases not matched to a gene: 9. CDR3 coding DNA: TGTGCCAGCAGCATAAGACAGGGTCAGTCCCAGTACTTC. Encoded protein: CASSIRQGQSQYF. Supplemented by reference TRBV7-2 and TRBJ2-5, the full variable domain reads GAGVSQSPSNKVTEKGKDVELRCDPISGHTALYWYRQSLGQGLEFLIYFQGNSAPDKSGLPSDRFSAERTGGSVSTLTIQRTQQEDSAVYLCASSIRQGQSQYFGPGTRLLVL.

In its sample, this clonotype was seen a few times. V usage is TRBV5-1 and J usage is TRBJ2-1; D call uncertain. V dropped 4 bases and J dropped 6 bases, with 14 bases sitting between them. This CDR3 is built from 14 residues. Per germline, CDR1 SGHRS and CDR2 YFSETQ. DNA for the CDR3: TGCGCCAGCAGCCCCCCGACCCCCGGCAATGAGCAGTTCTTC. Translating gives CASSPPTPGNEQFF.

This clonotype has only a few counts. This chain joins TRBV20-1 and TRBJ2-7; D possibly corresponds to TRBD2 (5 bases). Looked up from germline, CDR1 is DFQATT and CDR2 is SNEGSKA (reference sequence). CDR3 length equals 13 residues. The germline V and J ends were trimmed by 5 bases and 3 bases, with 14 bases remaining between them. CDR3 sequence: CSAHPEGSYEQYF. The CDR3 bases are TGCAGTGCTCACCCGGAAGGGAGCTACGAGCAGTACTTC.

This clonotype was seen a handful of times. The J gene is TRBJ2-5, the V gene TRBV30, with D perhaps TRBD1 (6 bases). V dropped 0 bases and J dropped 2 bases, with 13 bases sitting between them. This CDR3 region has 15 residues. The germline CDR1 and CDR2 sequences are GTSNPN and SVGIG (reference sequence). The CDR3 DNA follows: TGTGCCTGGAGTGTGGCAGGGGCTAGACAAGAGACCCAGTACTTC. Protein: CAWSVAGARQETQYF.

This rearrangement joins TRBV3-1 to TRBJ2-7; possibly TRBD2 for D (6 bases). Germline lookup yields CDR1 LGHDT and CDR2 YNNKEL (reference sequence). The CDR3 is 11 residues long. V was clipped by 1 base and J by 11 bases, with 9 bases between them. The CDR3 nucleotides read TGTGCCAGCAGCCAAGGACTAGAAAAGTACTTC. The encoded protein is CASSQGLEKYF.

Ten or more counts support this clonotype. J is TRBJ2-1 and V is TRBV9; D ambiguous. Per germline, CDR1 SGDLS and CDR2 YYNGEE. The CDR3 loop spans 16 amino acids. The V gene lost 3 bases and the J gene lost 4 bases, with 17 bases spanning the gap. CDR3 sequence: CASSAHLKGSYNEQFF. The CDR3 region has the DNA TGTGCCAGCAGCGCCCACTTGAAGGGTTCATACAATGAGCAGTTCTTC.

Worth noting for this clonotype: A junction end diverges from the germline sequence, so it may reflect a read error. The chain is built from TRBV6-4 and TRBJ2-1; 13 bases align to TRBD2. This CDR3 spans 16 amino acids. Germline CDR1 MRHNA, CDR2 SNTAGT. As DNA, the CDR3 is TGTGCCAGCAGTTACTCAGGGACTAGCGGGGCCAATGAGCAGTTCTTC. It translates to CASSYSGTSGANEQFF.

This clonotype occurred a few times. The V call is TRBV5-1, the J call TRBJ2-2; a possible D gene is TRBD1 (5 bases). Trimming removed 0 bases from V and 3 bases from J, with 9 bases in between. CDR3 length: 15 amino acids. Germline CDR1 SGHRS, CDR2 YFSETQ. The CDR3 region is CASSLATQDTGELFF. As DNA, the CDR3 is TGCGCCAGCAGCTTGGCGACACAGGACACCGGGGAGCTGTTTTTT.

The rearrangement joins TRBV12-3 or TRBV12-4 to TRBJ2-2, with 9 bases identical to TRBD2. V dropped 5 bases and J dropped 6; count of bases not matched to a gene: 4. This CDR3 region has 14 residues. The CDR3 protein is CASSVGLAPGELFF. CDR3 nucleotides: TGTGCCAGCAGTGTCGGACTAGCGCCCGGGGAGCTGTTTTTT.

This clonotype has at least ten counts. The chain links TRBV18 to TRBJ1-6, with 8 positions matching TRBD1. The CDR3 sequence is 14 residues long. The germline gives CDR1 KGHSH, CDR2 LQKENI. The junction had 2 bases not matched to a gene; V was cut back by 3 bases and J by 7 bases. The CDR3 nucleotides are TGTGCCAGCTCACCCGACAGGGGCAATTCACCCCTCCACTTT. It codes for CASSPDRGNSPLHF.

There are many counts of this clonotype. This rearrangement joins TRBV7-8 to TRBJ2-7; 10 bases map to TRBD1. Trimming at V came to 5 bases and at J to 5 bases, leaving 12 bases not matched to a gene. This CDR3 contains 16 residues. Germline CDR1 reads SGHVS; CDR2 reads FQNEAQ. DNA of the CDR3: TGTGCCAGCAGCCCCAGTGGGACAGGGGTATTCCACGAGCAGTACTTC. Residues: CASSPSGTGVFHEQYF.

The chain links TRBV4-3 to TRBJ2-7, with 10 bases fitting TRBD1. The CDR3 spans 15 residues. V lost 2 bases, J lost 2 bases, and 3 bases stayed unmatched. Germline values: CDR1 LGHNA, CDR2 YSLEER. The CDR3: CASSQQGQGAYEQYF. The CDR3 region has the DNA TGCGCCAGCAGCCAACAAGGACAGGGGGCCTACGAGCAGTACTTC.

This clonotype was counted at least ten times. The chain recombines TRBV7-2 with TRBJ2-5, with 8 bases lining up with TRBD1. The CDR3 has 12 amino acids. Germline CDR1 is SGHTA and CDR2 is FQGNSA. With V trimmed by 4 bases and J by 10 bases, 5 bases remained unmatched. In DNA form, the CDR3 reads TGTGCCAGCAGCTCGCGGACAGGGAGCCAGTACTTC. It codes for CASSSRTGSQYF.

This clonotype was counted at least ten times. The chain combines TRBV2 with TRBJ2-3, with D possibly called TRBD1 or TRBD2 (5 bases each). Per germline, CDR1 SNHLY and CDR2 FYNNEI. Trimming removed 8 bases at V and 7 bases at J, with 16 bases between. The CDR3 is made up of 13 amino acids. The CDR3: CASGKDRGHTQYF. The CDR3 DNA is TGTGCCAGCGGGAAGGATCGGGGCCATACGCAGTATTTT.

V gene TRBV7-9 combines with J gene TRBJ1-1; D not resolved. Germline CDR1 and CDR2: SEHNR and FQNEAQ (reference sequence). Trimming took off 10 bases at V and 4 bases at J, with 16 bases between the two ends. There are 13 residues in the CDR3. DNA of the CDR3: TGTGCCATGGGCTTGTCACAAGGCACTGAAGCTTTCTTT. Translating it yields CAMGLSQGTEAFF.

At least ten counts were recorded for this clonotype. The rearrangement uses TRBV12-3 or TRBV12-4 and TRBJ2-2; 7 bases match TRBD1. V lost 9 bases, J lost 0 bases, and 4 bases stayed unmatched. The CDR3 runs to 14 residues. CDR3 sequence: CASTGTANTGELFF. Here the CDR3 DNA reads TGTGCCAGTACCGGGACAGCGAACACCGGGGAGCTGTTTTTT.

J is TRBJ2-7 and V is TRBV7-9; possibly TRBD1 or TRBD2 for D (5 bases each). The germline V gene encodes CDR1 SEHNR and CDR2 FQNEAQ (reference sequence). There are 12 residues in the CDR3. V lost 11 bases and J lost 7, with 18 bases in between. The CDR3, as DNA: TGTGCCGGGGGTCACCGGGGTCGGGAGCAGTACTTC. Protein sequence: CAGGHRGREQYF.

This clonotype was observed a handful of times. V is TRBV7-9 and J is TRBJ2-5; D unclear. The ends were cut back, 5 bases at V and 5 bases at J, with 6 bases in the middle. CDR3 size: 11 residues. Germline V gene data show CDR1 as SEHNR and CDR2 as FQNEAQ (reference sequence). For the CDR3, the DNA is TGTGCCAGCAGCGGGATGGAGACCCAGTACTTC. It encodes CASSGMETQYF.

The chain links TRBV4-3 to TRBJ2-3; 10 bases match TRBD2. Germline loops: CDR1 LGHNA, CDR2 YSLEER. CDR3 size: 17 residues. After removal of 2 bases from V and 2 bases from J, the junction contained 7 bases not matched to a gene. The chain's CDR3 is CASSQRGLAGDTDTQYF. DNA for the CDR3: TGCGCCAGCAGCCAACGGGGGCTAGCGGGGGACACAGATACGCAGTATTTT.

The V gene is TRBV20-1, the J gene TRBJ2-7, with TRBD1 matching over 9 bases. V was clipped by 2 bases and J by 5 bases; unmatched bases: 4. Germline V lookup: CDR1 DFQATT, CDR2 SNEGSKA (reference sequence). The CDR3 has 13 residues. This chain's CDR3 is CSARWDRVHEQYF. DNA of the CDR3: TGCAGTGCTAGATGGGACAGGGTCCACGAGCAGTACTTC.

The chain is built from TRBV10-3 and TRBJ2-1, with D possibly TRBD1 on 6 matching bases. V was shortened by 4 bases and J by 6 bases, with 13 bases between the two germline ends. Germline CDR1 ENHRY, CDR2 SYGVKD. The CDR3 consists of 14 residues. The CDR3 here is CAISGDTNPNEQFF. In DNA form, the CDR3 reads TGTGCCATCAGTGGGGACACAAATCCCAATGAGCAGTTCTTC.